Listed below are T cell receptor beta chains from one sample, sequenced in a study of blood T cell repertoires in COVID-19. Assay used: immunoSEQ multiplex PCR; TCRdb lists only in-frame clones, some missing. The profile shows fewer than 200,000 clones, roughly 85% of them singletons. The source material was PBMCs or T cells enriched from blood (not recorded which). The receptor set was obtained from a man in his sixties who had recovered from COVID-19. The CDR3 runs from the conserved cysteine through the conserved F or W. A D gene is named only where the DNA matches it firmly. Clone size is stated in some rows and not others, as once, few, many or a class when expanded.

j_gene: TRBJ2-2; d_gene: TRBD1; v_gene: TRBV9; abundance: -; CDR3aa: CASSVVTGGTGELFF; CDR3nt: TGTGCCAGCAGCGTAGTCACAGGGGGGACCGGGGAGCTGTTTTTT
j_gene: TRBJ1-4; d_gene: TRBD1; v_gene: TRBV7-9; abundance: -; CDR3aa: CASSLARQGEKLFF; CDR3nt: TGTGCCAGCAGCTTAGCCCGACAGGGTGAAAAACTGTTTTTT
j_gene: TRBJ2-5; d_gene: TRBD2; v_gene: TRBV5-1; abundance: -; CDR3aa: CASSSGAGGPLETQYF; CDR3nt: TGCGCCAGCAGCTCTGGAGCGGGAGGGCCTTTAGAGACCCAGTACTTC
j_gene: TRBJ1-1; d_gene: TRBD1; v_gene: TRBV5-1; abundance: -; CDR3aa: CASEGTGGSGTEAFF; CDR3nt: TGCGCCAGCGAGGGGACAGGGGGTTCGGGCACTGAAGCTTTCTTT
j_gene: TRBJ1-3; d_gene: TRBD1; v_gene: TRBV2; abundance: -; CDR3aa: CASRTGGMGGNTIYF; CDR3nt: TGTGCCAGCAGGACAGGGGGCATGGGTGGAAACACCATATATTTT
j_gene: TRBJ2-3; d_gene: -; v_gene: TRBV3-1/TRBV3-2; abundance: -; CDR3aa: CASSQGTSTDTQYF; CDR3nt: TGTGCCAGCAGCCAAGGGACTAGCACAGATACGCAGTATTTT
j_gene: TRBJ2-7; d_gene: -; v_gene: TRBV6-5; abundance: -; CDR3aa: CASRRQVSYEQYF; CDR3nt: TGTGCCAGCAGGCGACAGGTTTCCTACGAGCAGTACTTC
j_gene: TRBJ2-5; d_gene: TRBD1; v_gene: TRBV28; abundance: -; CDR3aa: CAGTRQGLETQYF; CDR3nt: TGTGCCGGCACCCGACAGGGTTTGGAGACCCAGTACTTC
j_gene: TRBJ1-6; d_gene: -; v_gene: TRBV9; abundance: -; CDR3aa: CASSVAGMDSPLHF; CDR3nt: TGTGCCAGCAGCGTAGCAGGGATGGATTCACCCCTCCACTTT
j_gene: TRBJ1-5; d_gene: -; v_gene: TRBV5-6; abundance: -; CDR3aa: CASSLATGGDQPQHF; CDR3nt: TGTGCCAGCAGCTTGGCCACAGGTGGGGATCAGCCCCAGCATTTT
j_gene: TRBJ2-1; d_gene: TRBD1; v_gene: TRBV6-1; abundance: -; CDR3aa: CASSEDRVSSYNEQFF; CDR3nt: TGTGCCAGCAGTGAGGACAGGGTTAGCTCCTACAATGAGCAGTTCTTC
j_gene: TRBJ1-1; d_gene: TRBD1; v_gene: TRBV5-5; abundance: once; CDR3aa: CASSSYRGLETEAFF; CDR3nt: TGTGCCAGCAGCAGTTACAGGGGGCTGGAGACTGAAGCTTTCTTT
j_gene: TRBJ2-7; d_gene: -; v_gene: TRBV5-4; abundance: -; CDR3aa: CASSLDRGRRIGREQYF; CDR3nt: TGTGCCAGCAGCTTGGATCGAGGGAGACGGATTGGCCGCGAGCAGTACTTC
j_gene: TRBJ1-3; d_gene: -; v_gene: TRBV2; abundance: -; CDR3aa: CATRPRGEDTIYF; CDR3nt: TGTGCCACCAGACCCAGGGGCGAGGACACCATATATTTT
j_gene: TRBJ2-3; d_gene: -; v_gene: TRBV5-4; abundance: once; CDR3aa: CASSLGTGVRADTQYF; CDR3nt: TGTGCCAGCAGCTTGGGGACCGGGGTTCGGGCAGATACGCAGTATTTT
j_gene: TRBJ1-5; d_gene: -; v_gene: TRBV6-1; abundance: -; CDR3aa: CASSEGRSYSNQPQHF; CDR3nt: TGTGCCAGCAGTGAAGGGCGGAGTTATAGCAATCAGCCCCAGCATTTT
j_gene: TRBJ1-5; d_gene: -; v_gene: TRBV10-3; abundance: -; CDR3aa: CAISEYGSLNQPQHF; CDR3nt: TGTGCCATCAGTGAGTACGGTTCTTTAAATCAGCCCCAGCATTTT
j_gene: TRBJ1-6; d_gene: -; v_gene: TRBV7-2; abundance: -; CDR3aa: CASSLGQVNNSPLHF; CDR3nt: TGTGCCAGCAGCTTAGGACAGGTTAATAATTCACCCCTCCACTTT
j_gene: TRBJ2-2; d_gene: -; v_gene: TRBV5-1; abundance: once; CDR3aa: CASSLERHTGELFF; CDR3nt: TGCGCCAGCAGCTTGGAGCGACACACCGGGGAGCTGTTTTTT
j_gene: TRBJ2-5; d_gene: TRBD2; v_gene: TRBV7-2; abundance: -; CDR3aa: CASSLVGTSGRETQYF; CDR3nt: TGTGCCAGCAGCTTAGTCGGGACTAGCGGTCGAGAGACCCAGTACTTC
j_gene: TRBJ2-5; d_gene: -; v_gene: TRBV7-6; abundance: -; CDR3aa: CASTTSARVQETQYF; CDR3nt: TGTGCCAGCACCACTTCGGCCCGGGTTCAAGAGACCCAGTACTTC
j_gene: TRBJ1-6; d_gene: TRBD1; v_gene: TRBV18; abundance: -; CDR3aa: CASSPSQDRLNSPLHF; CDR3nt: TGTGCCAGCTCACCTTCGCAGGACAGGCTTAATTCACCCCTCCACTTT
j_gene: TRBJ1-5; d_gene: -; v_gene: TRBV6-5; abundance: -; CDR3aa: CASNPTREGPQHF; CDR3nt: TGTGCCAGCAATCCCACACGGGAAGGGCCCCAGCATTTT
j_gene: TRBJ2-2; d_gene: -; v_gene: TRBV7-6; abundance: -; CDR3aa: CASSLVVAGELFF; CDR3nt: TGTGCCAGCAGCTTAGTAGTTGCCGGGGAGCTGTTTTTT
j_gene: TRBJ2-7; d_gene: -; v_gene: TRBV9; abundance: -; CDR3aa: CASSGPATGSSYEQYF; CDR3nt: TGTGCCAGCAGCGGGCCGGCTACAGGAAGCTCCTACGAGCAGTACTTC
j_gene: TRBJ1-2; d_gene: TRBD1; v_gene: TRBV5-8; abundance: -; CDR3aa: CASSLGGTGLNYGYTF; CDR3nt: TGTGCCAGCAGCTTGGGAGGGACAGGGTTGAACTATGGCTACACCTTC
j_gene: TRBJ1-3; d_gene: TRBD1; v_gene: TRBV5-5; abundance: few; CDR3aa: CASSGGTALSGNTIYF; CDR3nt: TGTGCCAGCAGCGGGGGGACAGCTCTCTCTGGAAACACCATATATTTT
j_gene: TRBJ2-3; d_gene: TRBD2; v_gene: TRBV7-2; abundance: -; CDR3aa: CASSLRGGRATDTQYF; CDR3nt: TGTGCCAGCAGCTTAAGGGGCGGGAGGGCCACGGATACGCAGTATTTT
j_gene: TRBJ2-7; d_gene: -; v_gene: TRBV21-1; abundance: many; CDR3aa: CASSKGARRSYEQYF; CDR3nt: TGTGCCAGCAGCAAGGGGGCCCGGAGGTCCTACGAGCAGTACTTC
j_gene: TRBJ2-5; d_gene: -; v_gene: TRBV30; abundance: -; CDR3aa: CAWSGGQREETQYF; CDR3nt: TGTGCCTGGAGCGGTGGACAGAGAGAAGAGACCCAGTACTTC
j_gene: TRBJ1-5; d_gene: TRBD1; v_gene: TRBV28; abundance: -; CDR3aa: CASRPGQARMAQHF; CDR3nt: TGTGCCAGCAGACCAGGACAGGCCCGAATGGCCCAGCATTTT
j_gene: TRBJ2-3; d_gene: -; v_gene: TRBV9; abundance: few; CDR3aa: CASSSLGRPADTQYF; CDR3nt: TGTGCCAGCAGCTCCCTGGGGAGGCCCGCAGATACGCAGTATTTT
j_gene: TRBJ1-5; d_gene: -; v_gene: TRBV19; abundance: -; CDR3aa: CASSIVRQGSNQPQHF; CDR3nt: TGTGCCAGTAGTATAGTCAGGCAGGGCAGCAATCAGCCCCAGCATTTT
j_gene: TRBJ1-4; d_gene: TRBD1; v_gene: TRBV5-1; abundance: -; CDR3aa: CASKEWQGDEKLFF; CDR3nt: TGCGCCAGCAAAGAGTGGCAGGGGGATGAAAAACTGTTTTTT
j_gene: TRBJ2-1; d_gene: TRBD1; v_gene: TRBV6-6; abundance: -; CDR3aa: CASSYIQGAKIHEQFF; CDR3nt: TGTGCCAGCAGTTATATACAGGGGGCGAAGATCCATGAGCAGTTCTTC
j_gene: TRBJ1-5; d_gene: -; v_gene: TRBV19; abundance: -; CDR3aa: CASSIEGTPGSNQPQHF; CDR3nt: TGTGCCAGTAGTATAGAGGGTACCCCGGGGAGCAATCAGCCCCAGCATTTT
j_gene: TRBJ2-5; d_gene: TRBD2; v_gene: TRBV19; abundance: -; CDR3aa: CASTQGQAGAQYF; CDR3nt: TGTGCCAGTACCCAGGGCCAAGCGGGAGCCCAGTACTTC
j_gene: TRBJ2-1; d_gene: TRBD2; v_gene: TRBV27; abundance: -; CDR3aa: CASSSGLAGTGSYNEQFF; CDR3nt: TGTGCCAGCAGTTCAGGACTAGCGGGAACCGGCTCCTACAATGAGCAGTTCTTC
j_gene: TRBJ2-2; d_gene: TRBD2; v_gene: TRBV13; abundance: -; CDR3aa: CASSSGGRGGPDGELFF; CDR3nt: TGTGCCAGCAGCTCCGGAGGGCGGGGGGGCCCTGACGGGGAGCTGTTTTTT
j_gene: TRBJ1-1; d_gene: -; v_gene: TRBV12-3/TRBV12-4; abundance: -; CDR3aa: CASSFDRNTEAFF; CDR3nt: TGTGCCAGCAGTTTCGACAGAAACACTGAAGCTTTCTTT
j_gene: TRBJ2-7; d_gene: -; v_gene: TRBV3-1/TRBV3-2; abundance: -; CDR3aa: CASSLSGGPLYEQYF; CDR3nt: TGTGCCAGCAGCCTATCGGGGGGCCCCCTCTACGAGCAGTACTTC
j_gene: TRBJ1-2; d_gene: -; v_gene: TRBV28; abundance: -; CDR3aa: CASSLRTYYGYTF; CDR3nt: TGTGCCAGCAGTTTGCGCACCTACTATGGCTACACCTTC
j_gene: TRBJ2-1; d_gene: TRBD2; v_gene: TRBV13; abundance: -; CDR3aa: CASSSPGLAGSNEQFF; CDR3nt: TGTGCCAGCAGCTCCCCTGGACTAGCGGGGAGCAATGAGCAGTTCTTC
j_gene: TRBJ1-3; d_gene: -; v_gene: TRBV7-9; abundance: -; CDR3aa: CASSRGGGNTIYF; CDR3nt: TGTGCCAGCAGCCGAGGAGGTGGAAACACCATATATTTT
j_gene: TRBJ2-5; d_gene: -; v_gene: TRBV11-2; abundance: few; CDR3aa: CASSRDKETQYF; CDR3nt: TGTGCCAGCAGCCGGGACAAAGAGACCCAGTACTTC